The 19 T cell receptor beta chains presented below share a single source sample, sequenced in a study of breast tumors, draining lymph nodes, adjacent tissues. Breast cancer patients provided tissue from their axillary draining lymph nodes. Each CDR3 protein is one row after TCRdb ran MiXCR on the multiplex PCR reads. The sample lists some 100,000 distinct CDR3 sequences; 20% to 25% were seen once. What was sequenced was axillary lymph node tissue. All receptors come from a female donor with breast cancer. Some clones in this sample may be carry-over from other donors' samples.

This clonotype came up many times. V gene TRBV30 combines with J gene TRBJ1-2, with D perhaps matching TRBD1 (6 bases). Germline loops: CDR1 GTSNPN, CDR2 SVGIG (reference sequence). The length of the CDR3 is 11 residues. Trimming took 7 bases from V and 8 from J, leaving 14 bases between them. CDR3 nucleotides: TGTGCCTATTCCAGGGGTGAGGGCTACACCTTC. This encodes CAYSRGEGYTF.

The table lists this clonotype with many counts. The rearrangement joins TRBV5-4 to TRBJ1-2, with TRBD1 as a possible D gene (5 bases). The germline V gene encodes CDR1 SGHNT and CDR2 YYREEE (reference sequence). Trimming pared 5 bases from V and 1 base from J, leaving 12 bases between. The CDR3 spans 14 residues. The CDR3 DNA is TGTGCCAGCAGACCCTGGGGGGGTAACTATGGCTACACCTTC. Its translation: CASRPWGGNYGYTF.

The sample holds many counts of this clonotype. V gene TRBV14 combines with J gene TRBJ2-1; TRBD2 agrees at 13 bases. Looked up from germline, CDR1 is SGHDN and CDR2 is FVKESK. The CDR3 contains 13 residues. The V gene end was trimmed by 4 bases and the J gene end by 10 bases; junction bases not matched to a gene: 1. CDR3 nucleotide sequence: TGTGCCAGCAGCCCGACTAGCGGGAGGGAGCAGTTCTTC. Residues: CASSPTSGREQFF.

This clonotype has a count of ten or more. The rearrangement uses TRBV5-1 and TRBJ2-5, with D possibly TRBD2 on 5 matching bases. The V end lost 1 base, the J end lost 2 bases, and 12 bases lay between the germline ends. This CDR3 region has 15 residues. CDR1 and CDR2 from the germline V gene are SGHRS and YFSETQ. The CDR3, as DNA: TGCGCCAGCAGCTTGAGCAGCGGTCGACAAGAGACCCAGTACTTC. This codes for CASSLSSGRQETQYF.

There are many counts of this clonotype. The genes are TRBV7-2 and TRBJ1-2; D is undetermined. Germline assignment: CDR1 SGHTA and CDR2 FQGNSA. V lost 2 bases to trimming and J lost 5 bases, with 9 bases between them. The CDR3 contains 13 residues. DNA for the CDR3: TGTGCCAGCAGCTTACCCGGCAGTTATGGCTACACCTTC. It specifies CASSLPGSYGYTF.

With respect to this clonotype: With a much larger clone just one base away, this may be a read error. J is TRBJ1-2 and V is TRBV6-5, with 7 bases matching TRBD1. Germline V gives CDR1 MNHEY, CDR2 SVGAGI. This CDR3 comprises 12 residues. CDR3 sequence: CTSHTGERGYTF. CDR3 DNA sequence: TGTACCAGTCATACAGGGGAACGTGGCTACACCTTC.

This clonotype appeared a few times. V and J are TRBV5-1 and TRBJ1-5, with no clear D. This CDR3 comprises 13 residues. Germline CDR1 reads SGHRS; CDR2 reads YFSETQ. The V gene lost 4 bases and the J gene lost 4 bases, with 9 bases spanning the gap. The CDR3 DNA follows: TGCGCCAGCAGCGAGTCTCCAAATCAGCCCCAGCATTTT. It yields the protein CASSESPNQPQHF.

This clonotype was observed a handful of times. V usage is TRBV6-1 and J usage is TRBJ1-2, with a weak D call TRBD1 (5 bases). Germline V CDR1 and CDR2: MNHNS, SASEGT. Deletions cut 6 bases from V and 4 bases from J, with 9 bases between. The CDR3 runs to 12 residues. The CDR3 nucleotides read TGTGCCAGCAGAACAGGACTCTATGGCTACACCTTC. Its protein product is CASRTGLYGYTF.

This clonotype was counted ten times or more. This chain uses TRBV6-1 with TRBJ2-5; 10 nucleotides match TRBD1. V shed 5 bases, J shed 2 bases, and the junction held 8 bases outside the gene matches. The CDR3 consists of 16 residues. Germline CDR1 MNHNS, CDR2 SASEGT. In DNA form, the CDR3 reads TGTGCCAGCAGTTCTCGGGACAGGGGCCCTCAAGAGACCCAGTACTTC. Protein product: CASSSRDRGPQETQYF.

The V gene is TRBV10-3, the J gene TRBJ1-1; the D gene is possibly TRBD1 (6 bases). Germline CDR1 and CDR2: ENHRY and SYGVKD. V was pared by 3 bases and J by 2 bases, with 10 bases between. The CDR3 loop spans 14 amino acids. The CDR3 reads CAISDPDRNTEAFF. CDR3 DNA: TGTGCCATCAGTGACCCGGACAGAAACACTGAAGCTTTCTTT.

This clonotype came up many times. The chain is built from TRBV2 and TRBJ1-2; maybe TRBD1 (6 bases). The ends were cut back, 4 bases at V and 4 bases at J, with 13 bases in the middle. Germline V gene sequence: CDR1 SNHLY, CDR2 FYNNEI. This CDR3 has 14 residues. The CDR3 reads CASSVTDSFYGYTF. The CDR3 DNA reads as TGTGCCAGCAGTGTAACGGACAGCTTCTATGGCTACACCTTC.

This clonotype turned up a few times. This rearrangement joins TRBV3-1 to TRBJ2-5; 7 positions agree with TRBD1. The germline gives CDR1 LGHDT, CDR2 YNNKEL (reference sequence). CDR3 length: 16 amino acids. Trimming removed 0 bases from V and 0 bases from J; junction bases left unmatched: 4. The CDR3 region is CASSQEGQPYQETQYF. CDR3 nucleotides: TGTGCCAGCAGCCAAGAGGGACAGCCCTACCAAGAGACCCAGTACTTC.

The table lists this clonotype with many counts. The chain has TRBV11-2 and TRBJ1-2; possibly TRBD1 for D (6 bases). Germline V gene lookup returns CDR1 SGHAT and CDR2 FQNNGV. The CDR3 runs 15 residues. Deletions cut 1 base from V and 8 bases from J, with 17 bases between. The CDR3, as DNA: TGTGCCAGCAGCTTAGGCCTACAGGGTAACACGGGCTACACCTTC. Protein sequence: CASSLGLQGNTGYTF. Complete variable domain (other parts from reference TRBV11-2 and TRBJ1-2): EAGVAQSPRYKIIEKRQSVAFWCNPISGHATLYWYQQILGQGPKLLIQFQNNGVVDDSQLPKDRFSAERLKGVDSTLKIQPAKLEDSAVYLCASSLGLQGNTGYTFGSGTRLTVV.

This clonotype was detected ten times or more. This chain uses TRBV4-1 with TRBJ2-7, with D unclear. Germline loops: CDR1 MGHRA, CDR2 YSYEKL. V was pared by 1 base and J by 1 base, with 8 bases between. CDR3 size: 14 residues. The CDR3 sequence is CASSQVGGSYEQYF. CDR3 bases: TGCGCCAGCAGCCAAGTCGGTGGTTCCTACGAGCAGTACTTC.

This clonotype has more than one count but fewer than ten. The chain has TRBV6-1 and TRBJ1-4; 7 bases line up with TRBD1. Trimming took 4 bases from V and 4 from J; bases not matched to a gene: 12. This CDR3 has 17 amino acids. The germline gives CDR1 MNHNS, CDR2 SASEGT. CDR3 sequence: CASSGPGTVDFNEKLFF. CDR3 in DNA: TGTGCCAGCAGTGGACCCGGGACAGTAGACTTTAATGAAAAACTGTTTTTT.

The table lists this clonotype with many counts. The rearrangement joins TRBV6-1 to TRBJ2-5, with D hard to call. CDR1 and CDR2 (germline): MNHNS, SASEGT. The CDR3 covers 15 residues. Trimming took off 2 bases at V and 5 bases at J, with 15 bases between the two ends. CDR3 region: CASSEPSSGAETQYF. CDR3 DNA: TGTGCCAGCAGTGAACCCTCGTCGGGTGCCGAGACCCAGTACTTC.

With respect to this clonotype: A much larger clone sits a single nucleotide away, making a read error possible. The J gene is TRBJ2-7, the V gene TRBV3-1; D call uncertain. Germline CDR1 is LGHDT and CDR2 is YNNKEL (reference sequence). This CDR3 contains 15 residues. Trimming left V 0 bases short and J 2 bases short, with 11 bases between. CDR3 sequence: CASSQDRIGPYEQYF. CDR3 coding DNA: TGTGCCAGCAGCCAAGACCGAATAGGGCCCTACGAGCAGTACTTC.

This clonotype was detected ten times or more. The chain joins TRBV5-8 to TRBJ1-5, with 8 nucleotides matching TRBD1. CDR1 is SGHTS, CDR2 YDEGEE, per germline. J was trimmed by 3 bases and V by 2 bases; bases with no gene match: 4. The length of the CDR3 is 15 residues. CDR3 nucleotides: TGTGCCAGCAGCTTAGGACAGGGACCCAATCAGCCCCAGCATTTT. Translation: CASSLGQGPNQPQHF.

Ten or more counts support this clonotype. The rearrangement joins TRBV5-1 to TRBJ2-7, with D perhaps assigned TRBD1 or TRBD2 (7 bases each). This CDR3 has 12 amino acids. V was shortened by 7 bases and J by 5 bases, with 13 bases between the two germline ends. CDR1 is SGHRS, CDR2 YFSETQ, per germline. The CDR3 nucleotides read TGCGCCAGCCGACAGGGAGGGAACGAGCAGTACTTC. It specifies CASRQGGNEQYF.